This T cell receptor beta chain stems from a study of blood T cell repertoires in COVID-19. Participants were aged about 18 to 100 years, lived in 20 to 25 US areas, and enrolled virtually. Which cohort a participant joined came from the clinical history participants gave. Each recovered donor of Cohort 3 presented with two negative PCRs, clearance, or symptom resolution. TCRdb's copy holds only in-frame clones and misses some; the assay was immunoSEQ multiplex PCR. The table lists some 350,000 clones, over 80% of them singletons. The receptor comes from a man aged 30 to 39 who had recovered from COVID-19. Material for sequencing was PBMCs or T cells enriched from blood (not recorded which).

The CDR3 sequence: CASSYTSPGELFF. CDR3 bases: TGTGCCAGCAGTTACACTAGCCCCGGGGAGCTGTTTTTT. The J gene is TRBJ2-2, the V gene TRBV6-5; possible D gene TRBD2, 6 bases. V shed 2 bases and J shed 6 bases, with 7 bases lying between them. CDR1 is MNHEY, CDR2 SVGAGI, per germline. The length of the CDR3 is 13 residues.